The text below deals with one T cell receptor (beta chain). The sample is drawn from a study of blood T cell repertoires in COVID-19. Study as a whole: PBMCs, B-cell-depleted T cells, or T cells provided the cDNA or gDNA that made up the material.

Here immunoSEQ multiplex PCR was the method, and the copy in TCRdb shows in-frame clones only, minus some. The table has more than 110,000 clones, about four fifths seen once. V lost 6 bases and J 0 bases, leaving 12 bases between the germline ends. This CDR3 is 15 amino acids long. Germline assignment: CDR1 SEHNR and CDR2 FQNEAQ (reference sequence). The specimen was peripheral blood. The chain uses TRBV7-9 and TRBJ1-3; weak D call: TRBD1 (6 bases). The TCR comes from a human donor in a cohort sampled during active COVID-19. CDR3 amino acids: CASSFTGSSGNTIYF. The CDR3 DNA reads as TGTGCCAGCAGTTTCACAGGGAGCTCTGGAAACACCATATATTTT.